The present T cell receptor beta chain was sequenced within a study of T cells in Graves' hyperthyroidism and ophthalmopathy. Trimming cost V 4 bases and J 7 bases, with 13 bases left between them. CDR1 and CDR2 from the germline V gene are MNHNS and SASEGT. The CDR3 totals 13 residues. This clonotype was observed a handful of times. Its antigen is not known. TCR beta CDR3 region amplification was performed from RNA transcripts. Using the HTBI primer set, a first-round RT-PCR was run on the TCR CDR3. TCRdb recomputed calls from the multiplex PCR reads with MiXCR, one row per CDR3 protein. The sample has under 350,000 distinct CDR3 sequences, approximately 14% seen once. General study points: Most thyroid clonotypes expanded above 0.001 were also detected in blood.

The TCR sequence derives from a middle-aged woman with Graves' ophthalmopathy. The specimen was blood. The V and J genes are TRBV6-1 and TRBJ1-1; no clear D. In DNA, the CDR3 is TGTGCCAGCAGTGTGGAGGTGTACAGTGAAGCTTTCTTT. Encoded protein: CASSVEVYSEAFF.